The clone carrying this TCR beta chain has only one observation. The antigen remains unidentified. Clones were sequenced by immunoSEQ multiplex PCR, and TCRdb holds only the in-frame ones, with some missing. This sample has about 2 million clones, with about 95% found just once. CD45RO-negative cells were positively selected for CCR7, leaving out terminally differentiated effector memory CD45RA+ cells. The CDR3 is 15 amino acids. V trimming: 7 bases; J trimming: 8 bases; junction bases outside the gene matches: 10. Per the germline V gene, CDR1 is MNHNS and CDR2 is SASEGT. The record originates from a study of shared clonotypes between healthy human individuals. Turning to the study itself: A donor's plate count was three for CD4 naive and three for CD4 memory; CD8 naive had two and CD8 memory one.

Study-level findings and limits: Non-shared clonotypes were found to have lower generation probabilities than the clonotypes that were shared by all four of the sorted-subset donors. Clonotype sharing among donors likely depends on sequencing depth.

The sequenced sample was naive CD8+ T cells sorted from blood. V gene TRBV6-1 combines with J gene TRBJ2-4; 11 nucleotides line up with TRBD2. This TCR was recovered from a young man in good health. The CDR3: CASNFYTSGRDIQYF. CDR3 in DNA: TGTGCCAGCAACTTTTATACTAGCGGGAGAGACATTCAGTACTTC.